Below are 21 T cell receptor beta chains sequenced from a single sample in a study of blood T cell repertoires in COVID-19 (dated by TCRdb to 2019 to 2021). The method was the immunoSEQ multiplex PCR assay. Not all clones reach the TCRdb copy of this immuneACCESS table, which keeps in-frame sequences only. Checked studies attribute under half of the gap to unresolved V genes and leave the rest unexplained. For this sample the table gives some 83,000 clones, of which about 83% were detected only once. Clones ranked in the top ten supply 7% to 9% of the sample. Material: peripheral blood. These receptors were taken from a man between 45 and 60 years old with active COVID-19.

The chain joins TRBV19 to TRBJ2-2; TRBD2 aligns across 11 bases. The CDR3 length is 15 residues. CDR1 is LNHDA, CDR2 SQIVND, per germline (reference sequence). V was pared by 4 bases and J by 8 bases, with 6 bases of the junction left unmatched. The CDR3 bases are TGTGCCAGTAGTACACTAGCGGGAGTACTGGGGGAGCTGTTTTTT. Translating gives CASSTLAGVLGELFF.

This clone has only a few counts. This rearrangement joins TRBV5-6 to TRBJ1-6; D uncertain. Trimming took off 7 bases at V and 3 bases at J, with 8 bases between the two ends. The CDR3 length is 13 residues. Germline V gene sequence: CDR1 SGHDT, CDR2 YYEEEE. This chain's CDR3 is CASAGSYNSPLHF. In nucleotides, the CDR3 is TGTGCCAGCGCCGGGAGCTATAATTCACCCCTCCACTTT.

This clone came up a few times. This chain joins TRBV2 and TRBJ2-2; 9 nucleotides align to TRBD1. From germline, CDR1 is SNHLY and CDR2 FYNNEI. The V and J ends lost 9 bases and 4 bases, in that order; junction bases with no gene match: 6. The CDR3 loop spans 14 amino acids. In DNA form, the CDR3 reads TGTGCCAGTAAACGACAGGGGGGCACCGGGGAGCTGTTTTTT. It yields the protein CASKRQGGTGELFF.

The sample holds a few counts of this clone. V gene TRBV6-4 combines with J gene TRBJ1-5; possibly TRBD1 for D (5 bases). V shed 0 bases and J shed 0 bases, with 18 bases lying between them. The germline V gene has CDR1 MRHNA and CDR2 SNTAGT. The CDR3 length is 19 residues. The CDR3 spells CASSDSEGYGPHSNQPQHF. Here the CDR3 DNA reads TGTGCCAGCAGTGACTCGGAGGGGTACGGACCCCATAGCAATCAGCCCCAGCATTTT.

The chain uses TRBV4-3 and TRBJ1-1; TRBD1 aligns across 7 bases. Germline CDR1 and CDR2: LGHNA and YSLEER. This CDR3 contains 15 residues. Losses at the gene ends were 0 bases for V and 2 bases for J; bases not matched to a gene: 3. The chain's CDR3 is CASSQDRQGNTEAFF. The CDR3 DNA sequence: TGCGCCAGCAGCCAAGATCGACAGGGTAACACTGAAGCTTTCTTT.

This rearrangement joins TRBV10-2 to TRBJ1-3; D gene unclear. There are 15 residues in the CDR3. Germline CDR1 WSHSY, CDR2 SAAADI. Trimming stripped 2 bases from V and 8 bases from J, with 16 bases between. For the CDR3, the DNA is TGCGCCAGCAGTGAGCCCGGGCGTGCGGGTGACACCATATATTTT. Its translation is CASSEPGRAGDTIYF.

The V gene is TRBV6-5, the J gene TRBJ2-2; D remains unclear. V was clipped by 7 bases and J by 4 bases, with 13 bases between them. CDR3 length: 14 residues. Germline values: CDR1 MNHEY, CDR2 SVGAGI. The CDR3 protein is CASMGQTLTGELFF. CDR3 DNA sequence: TGTGCCAGCATGGGCCAGACGCTCACCGGGGAGCTGTTTTTT.

V gene TRBV24-1 combines with J gene TRBJ2-5; D perhaps matches TRBD2 (5 bases). Trimming removed 0 bases from V and 5 bases from J, with 9 bases in between. Germline V gives CDR1 KGHDR, CDR2 SFDVKD. This CDR3 has 14 residues. The CDR3 sequence: CATSDLSGYETQYF. CDR3 bases: TGTGCCACCAGTGATTTGTCGGGGTACGAGACCCAGTACTTC.

V gene TRBV7-9 combines with J gene TRBJ2-1; unclear D gene. The CDR3 is 14 amino acids. Trimming left V 7 bases short and J 16 bases short, with 26 bases between. Looked up from germline, CDR1 is SEHNR and CDR2 is FQNEAQ (reference sequence). CDR3 in amino acids: CASTPPLADRRYFF. DNA of the CDR3: TGTGCCAGCACCCCCCCCTTGGCGGATCGTAGGTACTTCTTC.

The chain is built from TRBV7-3 and TRBJ2-3; 14 bases are shared with TRBD2. This CDR3 contains 19 residues. The germline V gene has CDR1 SGHTA and CDR2 FQGTGA. Unmatched junction bases numbered 11, after V lost 6 bases and J lost 0 bases. CDR3 in DNA: TGTGCCAGCAGTTCAGGACTAGCGGGGGGTTTTGCTAGCACAGATACGCAGTATTTT. Amino acids: CASSSGLAGGFASTDTQYF.

The CDR3 nucleotides read TGTGCCAGTAGTATTGACAGGGGGAGCTATGGCTACACCTTC. Amino acids: CASSIDRGSYGYTF. The chain carries TRBV19 and TRBJ1-2; TRBD1 matches at 9 bases. Germline V gene lookup returns CDR1 LNHDA and CDR2 SQIVND (reference sequence). Unmatched junction bases numbered 3, after V lost 3 bases and J lost 4 bases. The CDR3 is made up of 14 amino acids. Based on the CDR3 plus reference TRBV19 and TRBJ1-2, the full variable domain is DGGITQSPKYLFRKEGQNVTLSCEQNLNHDAMYWYRQDPGQGLRLIYYSQIVNDFQKGDIAEGYSVSREKKESFPLTVTSAQKNPTAFYLCASSIDRGSYGYTFGSGTRLTVV.

The chain carries TRBV30 and TRBJ2-7; no definite D call. Germline V lookup: CDR1 GTSNPN, CDR2 SVGIG (reference sequence). CDR3 length: 11 residues. V shed 2 bases and J shed 4 bases, with 6 bases lying between them. CDR3: CAWSFRYEQYF. The CDR3 nucleotides read TGTGCCTGGAGTTTCCGGTACGAGCAGTACTTC.

This clone was recorded only once. The rearrangement links TRBV9 to TRBJ2-1, with 7 bases fitting TRBD2. The ends lost 0 bases at V and 2 bases at J; junction bases unmatched: 5. The CDR3 has 16 amino acids. Germline V gene lookup returns CDR1 SGDLS and CDR2 YYNGEE. This CDR3 reads CASSVEGSGPYNEQFF. Here the CDR3 DNA reads TGTGCCAGCAGCGTAGAGGGTAGCGGGCCCTACAATGAGCAGTTCTTC. The full variable domain, with the rest looked up from reference TRBV9 and TRBJ2-1, is DSGVTQTPKHLITATGQRVTLRCSPRSGDLSVYWYQQSLDQGLQFLIQYYNGEERAKGNILERFSAQQFPDLHSELNLSSLELGDSALYFCASSVEGSGPYNEQFFGPGTRLTVL.

The J gene is TRBJ1-6, the V gene TRBV28; a possible D gene is TRBD1 (5 bases). The CDR3 totals 15 residues. Trimming took off 2 bases at V and 1 base at J, with 6 bases between the two ends. The V gene's germline CDR1 is MDHEN and CDR2 SYDVKM. The CDR3 loop is CASSLQGSYNSPLHF. In DNA, the CDR3 is TGTGCCAGCAGTTTACAGGGTTCCTATAATTCACCCCTCCACTTT.

The chain has TRBV7-2 and TRBJ1-1, with 11 positions matching TRBD1. Losses at the gene ends were 5 bases for V and 5 bases for J; bases not matched to a gene: 1. Germline V gene sequence: CDR1 SGHTA, CDR2 FQGNSA. This CDR3 is built from 13 residues. The CDR3 is CASSRDRGTEAFF. CDR3 nucleotide sequence: TGTGCCAGCAGCCGGGACAGGGGGACTGAAGCTTTCTTT.

This chain connects TRBV7-8 to TRBJ2-1; D perhaps matches TRBD2 (5 bases). The V and J ends lost 1 base and 4 bases respectively, with 11 bases between them. The CDR3 runs to 15 residues. Germline V CDR1 and CDR2: SGHVS, FQNEAQ. The CDR3 loop reads CASSLVGVLYNEQFF. CDR3 nucleotide sequence: TGTGCCAGCAGCTTAGTGGGAGTTTTATACAATGAGCAGTTCTTC.

The chain has TRBV19 and TRBJ1-1; D possibly corresponds to TRBD1 (6 bases). The length of the CDR3 is 14 residues. Germline V CDR1 and CDR2: LNHDA, SQIVND (reference sequence). DNA for the CDR3: TGTGCTACCACCCCAGGGGACAAAAACACTGAAGCTTTCTTT. Its protein product is CATTPGDKNTEAFF.

By frequency in the sample, this clone is medium-sized. The genes are TRBV19 and TRBJ1-6; no reliable D call. Trimming removed 3 bases from V and 0 bases from J, with 6 bases in between. Germline V CDR1 and CDR2: LNHDA, SQIVND (reference sequence). The CDR3 runs to 15 residues. CDR3 loop: CASSMAASYNSPLHF. CDR3 DNA: TGTGCCAGTAGTATGGCGGCCTCCTATAATTCACCCCTCCACTTT. Filled out from reference TRBV19 and TRBJ1-6, the complete variable domain reads DGGITQSPKYLFRKEGQNVTLSCEQNLNHDAMYWYRQDPGQGLRLIYYSQIVNDFQKGDIAEGYSVSREKKESFPLTVTSAQKNPTAFYLCASSMAASYNSPLHFGNGTRLTVT.

The rearrangement joins TRBV30 to TRBJ1-1; weak D call: TRBD1 (6 bases). The CDR3 totals 15 residues. Germline V gives CDR1 GTSNPN, CDR2 SVGIG (reference sequence). Deletions cut 1 base from V and 2 bases from J, with 14 bases between. The CDR3 sequence: CAWSDWGGGNTEAFF. The DNA for the CDR3 is TGTGCCTGGAGTGATTGGGGAGGGGGTAACACTGAAGCTTTCTTT.

The chain employs TRBV2 and TRBJ1-2, with D unresolved. V lost 3 bases, J lost 4 bases, and 12 bases lay in between. The CDR3 covers 14 residues. Germline-derived CDR1 and CDR2 are SNHLY and FYNNEI. The CDR3 sequence is CASSEAATGYGYTF. The CDR3 DNA reads as TGTGCCAGCAGTGAGGCTGCCACGGGCTATGGCTACACCTTC. Using reference TRBV2 and TRBJ1-2 for the parts outside the CDR3, the full variable domain is EPEVTQTPSHQVTQMGQEVILRCVPISNHLYFYWYRQILGQKVEFLVSFYNNEISEKSEIFDDQFSVERPDGSNFTLKIRSTKLEDSAMYFCASSEAATGYGYTFGSGTRLTVV.

The chain joins TRBV9 to TRBJ2-3; maybe TRBD2 (5 bases). The length of the CDR3 is 14 residues. Germline V lookup: CDR1 SGDLS, CDR2 YYNGEE. Trimming shortened V by 4 bases and J by 5 bases, and 14 bases separated the two germline ends. This CDR3 is CASSRGLKLDTQYF. The CDR3 DNA reads as TGTGCCAGCAGCAGAGGACTTAAATTAGATACGCAGTATTTT.